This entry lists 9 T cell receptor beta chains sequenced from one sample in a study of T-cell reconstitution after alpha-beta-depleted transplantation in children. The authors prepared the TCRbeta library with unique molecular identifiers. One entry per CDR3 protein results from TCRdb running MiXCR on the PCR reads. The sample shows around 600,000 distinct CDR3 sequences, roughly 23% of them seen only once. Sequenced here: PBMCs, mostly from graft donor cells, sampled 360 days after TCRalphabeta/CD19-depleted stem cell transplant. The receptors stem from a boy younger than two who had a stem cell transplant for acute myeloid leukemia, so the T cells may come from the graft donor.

In DNA, the CDR3 is TGTGCCAGCAGCTCCCGTTCCAGACTAAACACAGATACGCAGTATTTT. It codes for CASSSRSRLNTDTQYF. This chain uses TRBV5-5 with TRBJ2-3, with a possible D match to TRBD2 (5 bases). CDR1 SGHKS and CDR2 YYEKEE come from the germline V gene (reference sequence). Trimming removed 3 bases at V and 2 bases at J, with 16 bases between. The CDR3 spans 16 residues.

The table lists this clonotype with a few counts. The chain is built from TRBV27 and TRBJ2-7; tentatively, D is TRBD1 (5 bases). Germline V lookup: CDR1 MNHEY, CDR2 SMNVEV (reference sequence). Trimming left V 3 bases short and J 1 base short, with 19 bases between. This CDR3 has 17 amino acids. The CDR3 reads CASSFRAETEISYEQYF. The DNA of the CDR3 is TGTGCCAGCAGTTTCAGAGCAGAGACAGAAATTTCCTACGAGCAGTACTTC.

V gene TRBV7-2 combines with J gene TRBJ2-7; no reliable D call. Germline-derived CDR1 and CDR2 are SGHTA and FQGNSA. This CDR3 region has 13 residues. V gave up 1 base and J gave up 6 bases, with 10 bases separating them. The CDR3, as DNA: TGTGCCAGCAGCTTAGATGCCCGGATCGAGCAGTACTTC. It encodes CASSLDARIEQYF.

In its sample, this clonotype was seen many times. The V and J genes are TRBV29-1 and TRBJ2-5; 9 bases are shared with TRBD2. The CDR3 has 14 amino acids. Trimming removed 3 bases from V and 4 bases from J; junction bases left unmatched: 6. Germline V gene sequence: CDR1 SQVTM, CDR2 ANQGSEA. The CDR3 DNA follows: TGCAGCGTTGAGATTAGCGGGGGCCGAGAGACCCAGTACTTC. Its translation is CSVEISGGRETQYF.

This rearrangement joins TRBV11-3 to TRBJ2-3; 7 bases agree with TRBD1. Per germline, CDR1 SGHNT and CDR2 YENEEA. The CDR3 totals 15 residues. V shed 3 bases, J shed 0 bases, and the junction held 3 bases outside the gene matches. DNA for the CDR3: TGTGCCAGCAGCTTGGGACAGTTTAGCACAGATACGCAGTATTTT. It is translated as CASSLGQFSTDTQYF.

CDR3 amino acids: CASKDWGTDTQYF. The CDR3 DNA sequence: TGTGCCAGTAAGGATTGGGGCACAGATACGCAGTATTTT. The V call is TRBV19, the J call TRBJ2-3; D is ambiguous. The CDR3 has 13 amino acids. V was trimmed by 7 bases and J by 1 base, leaving 9 bases between them. Germline loops: CDR1 LNHDA, CDR2 SQIVND (reference sequence).

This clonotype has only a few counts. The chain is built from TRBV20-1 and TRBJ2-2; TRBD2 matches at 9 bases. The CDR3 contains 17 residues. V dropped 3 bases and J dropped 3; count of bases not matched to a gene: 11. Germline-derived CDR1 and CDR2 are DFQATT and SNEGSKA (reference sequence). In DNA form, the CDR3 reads TGCAGTGCTAGGACTTATAGCGGGGGCCCATACACCGGGGAGCTGTTTTTT. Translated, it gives CSARTYSGGPYTGELFF.

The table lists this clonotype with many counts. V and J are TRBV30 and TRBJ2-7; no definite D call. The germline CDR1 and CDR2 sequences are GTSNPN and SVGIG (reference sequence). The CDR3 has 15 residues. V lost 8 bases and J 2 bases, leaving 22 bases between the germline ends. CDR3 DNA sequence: TGTGCCAGGGTTGCATTTTCGGGCATTCCCTACGAGCAGTACTTC. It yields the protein CARVAFSGIPYEQYF.

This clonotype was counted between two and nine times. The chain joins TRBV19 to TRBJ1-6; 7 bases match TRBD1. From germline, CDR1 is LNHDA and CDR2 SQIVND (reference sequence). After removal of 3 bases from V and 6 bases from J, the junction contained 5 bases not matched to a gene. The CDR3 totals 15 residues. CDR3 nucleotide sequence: TGTGCCAGTAGTATCGGGGGGACAGTTAATTCACCCCTCCACTTT. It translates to CASSIGGTVNSPLHF.